This T cell receptor beta chain was retrieved from a study of blood T cell repertoires in COVID-19. As for the study in general: Italy, Spain and the United States were the sources of the convalescent and acute COVID-19 samples. In each case, the material was cDNA or gDNA derived from T cells, B-cell-depleted T cells, or PBMCs.

Germline V lookup: CDR1 SGHVS, CDR2 FQNEAQ. The CDR3 runs to 15 residues. V lost 2 bases to trimming and J lost 0 bases, with 10 bases between them. As originally analysed: Scientists estimated how many nucleated cells there were by amplifying reference gene primers. Sequenced by immunoSEQ multiplex PCR; TCRdb stores in-frame clones only, minus some. The V and J calls and the clone size are those of that table, but D and trimming were determined from the DNA. The sample records 240,000 or so clones, roughly 80% being singletons. The chain has TRBV7-8 and TRBJ1-1; possibly TRBD1 for D (6 bases). The material sequenced was peripheral blood. The clonotype comes from a woman aged 18-29 years with acute or convalescent COVID-19. The CDR3 sequence: CASSLSGQMNTEAFF. In nucleotides, the CDR3 is TGTGCCAGCAGCTTATCAGGACAGATGAACACTGAAGCTTTCTTT.